The entry below gives a single T cell receptor (beta chain) sequence along with its context. Reverse transcription used roughly 0.5 to 1 ug RNA and random hexamers. Across 54 Vbeta and 13 Jbeta, TCR beta CDR3 was amplified with immunoSEQ multiplex PCR. TCRdb re-derived calls from the immunoSEQ multiplex PCR reads in MiXCR, one entry per CDR3 protein. Counted here are about 140,000 distinct CDR3 sequences, roughly 94% occurring once; the ten biggest clones make up 0.13% to 0.15%. TCR beta was sequenced from blood CD8+ and CD4+ T cells. The patients with Susac syndrome were individuals who fulfilled the recently defined diagnostic criteria for disease that was either definite or probable. The data are from a study of CD8 T cells in Susac syndrome. Study in general: Among sequenced Susac syndrome patients, about six had active disease and eight were in remission.

Germline CDR1 SQVTM, CDR2 ANQGSEA. This CDR3 comprises 15 residues. V lost 6 bases to trimming and J lost 3 bases; unmatched junction nucleotides: 9. The rearrangement uses TRBV29-1 and TRBJ2-1, with 9 nucleotides matching TRBD1. Sequences were obtained from CD4+ T cells from PBMCs. This TCR was recovered from a human donor with Susac syndrome. CDR3 in DNA: TGCAGCGTGCTGTTGGGACAGGGACTCTACAATGAGCAGTTCTTC. Its protein is CSVLLGQGLYNEQFF.